A selection of T cell receptor beta chains follows, all from one sample in a study of graft-versus-host responses after intestinal transplantation. Data came from immunoSEQ multiplex PCR; TCRdb stores just in-frame clones and leaves some out. The sample gives around 17,000 clones, over 75% of which show up once; under 6.5% is in the top ten. This specimen was PBMCs, taken approximately 3.5 months after intestinal transplant. The receptor set was obtained from a human patient who received an intestinal transplant, so some T cells may come from the graft donor. Both conserved end residues are part of each CDR3. Fields, in order: J gene, clone size, V gene, D gene, CDR3 DNA, CDR3 protein. The D gene is left open where the match is weak. Clone sizes are given selectively: once, few, many, or a class where the clone is expanded.

j_gene: TRBJ1-2; abundance: NA; v_gene: TRBV28; d_gene: TRBD1; CDR3nt: TGTGCCAGCAGTTGGACAGGGGATGGCTACACCTTC; CDR3aa: CASSWTGDGYTF
j_gene: TRBJ2-2; abundance: few; v_gene: TRBV5-6; d_gene: TRBD1; CDR3nt: TGTGCCAGCAGCTTGGACAGGGGTACCGGGGAGCTGTTTTTT; CDR3aa: CASSLDRGTGELFF
j_gene: TRBJ2-7; abundance: NA; v_gene: TRBV16; d_gene: NA; CDR3nt: TGTGCCAGCAGCCAACCGGGGATAACAGGGAGGGACGAGCAGTACTTC; CDR3aa: CASSQPGITGRDEQYF
j_gene: TRBJ1-4; abundance: NA; v_gene: TRBV30; d_gene: TRBD1; CDR3nt: TGTGCCTGGGGAGTGGGGGACAGTTCTAATGAAAAACTGTTTTTT; CDR3aa: CAWGVGDSSNEKLFF
j_gene: TRBJ2-1; abundance: NA; v_gene: TRBV6-1; d_gene: TRBD2; CDR3nt: TGTGCCAGCTCCCGGGCTAGCGGGAGAAATGAGCAGTTCTTC; CDR3aa: CASSRASGRNEQFF
j_gene: TRBJ2-5; abundance: NA; v_gene: TRBV2; d_gene: NA; CDR3nt: TGTGCCAGCAACCATAACAGGGCCCAAGAGACCCAGTACTTC; CDR3aa: CASNHNRAQETQYF
j_gene: TRBJ1-1; abundance: NA; v_gene: TRBV28; d_gene: TRBD1; CDR3nt: TGTGCCAGCAGTATGACAGGGGAGAACACTGAAGCTTTCTTT; CDR3aa: CASSMTGENTEAFF
j_gene: TRBJ2-7; abundance: NA; v_gene: TRBV5-5; d_gene: TRBD2; CDR3nt: TGTGCCAGCAGCCTGGGACATGGACTAGCGGGAGCCTACGAGCAGTACTTC; CDR3aa: CASSLGHGLAGAYEQYF
j_gene: TRBJ2-1; abundance: NA; v_gene: TRBV9; d_gene: TRBD2; CDR3nt: TGTGCCAGCAGCGGCACTAGCGGGAGCAATGAGCAGTTCTTC; CDR3aa: CASSGTSGSNEQFF
j_gene: TRBJ1-1; abundance: once; v_gene: TRBV4-1; d_gene: NA; CDR3nt: TGCGCCAGCAGCCAAGATACACTATGGGAAAACACTGAAGCTTTCTTT; CDR3aa: CASSQDTLWENTEAFF
j_gene: TRBJ2-7; abundance: NA; v_gene: TRBV28; d_gene: TRBD2; CDR3nt: TGTGCCAGCAGTTTGCCCCGACTAGCGGGAATCTACGAGCAGTACTTC; CDR3aa: CASSLPRLAGIYEQYF
j_gene: TRBJ2-7; abundance: NA; v_gene: TRBV30; d_gene: NA; CDR3nt: TGTGCCTGGAGTAAAGGGAACTCCTACGAGCAGTACTTC; CDR3aa: CAWSKGNSYEQYF
j_gene: TRBJ1-2; abundance: NA; v_gene: TRBV9; d_gene: NA; CDR3nt: TGTGCCAGCAGCGTATCACAGGGAGGGTATGGCTACACCTTC; CDR3aa: CASSVSQGGYGYTF
j_gene: TRBJ2-1; abundance: NA; v_gene: TRBV28; d_gene: NA; CDR3nt: TGTGCCAGCAGTCCACCCGGGGCTTCAGTCTACAATGAGCAGTTCTTC; CDR3aa: CASSPPGASVYNEQFF
j_gene: TRBJ2-1; abundance: NA; v_gene: TRBV14; d_gene: TRBD1; CDR3nt: TGTGCCAGCAGCCCACAGGGGAACTGGAATGAGCAGTTCTTC; CDR3aa: CASSPQGNWNEQFF
j_gene: TRBJ2-7; abundance: once; v_gene: TRBV6-1; d_gene: TRBD2; CDR3nt: TGTGCCAGCACCGGACTAGCGGGAGGGTGGGAGCAGTACTTC; CDR3aa: CASTGLAGGWEQYF
j_gene: TRBJ2-1; abundance: NA; v_gene: TRBV9; d_gene: NA; CDR3nt: TGTGCCAGCAGCGCCCACGTGAGCTCCTACAATGAGCAGTTCTTC; CDR3aa: CASSAHVSSYNEQFF
j_gene: TRBJ2-2; abundance: NA; v_gene: TRBV6-5; d_gene: NA; CDR3nt: TGTGCCAGCAGTTACTTTTGGGGGGCGGACCCCGGGGAGCTGTTTTTT; CDR3aa: CASSYFWGADPGELFF
j_gene: TRBJ2-3; abundance: NA; v_gene: TRBV13; d_gene: TRBD1; CDR3nt: TGTGCCAGCAGCTCACATAACGAACCCTTAGGGGGCGGCAACACAGATACGCAGTATTTT; CDR3aa: CASSSHNEPLGGGNTDTQYF
j_gene: TRBJ2-1; abundance: NA; v_gene: TRBV7-6; d_gene: NA; CDR3nt: TGTGCCAGCAGCCCCCCCAGACGGGCCTACAATGAGCAGTTCTTC; CDR3aa: CASSPPRRAYNEQFF
j_gene: TRBJ2-7; abundance: NA; v_gene: TRBV18; d_gene: TRBD2; CDR3nt: TGTGCCAGCTCACCCGGGACTAGCGGGTCATCCTACGAGCAGTACTTC; CDR3aa: CASSPGTSGSSYEQYF
j_gene: TRBJ1-6; abundance: NA; v_gene: TRBV2; d_gene: NA; CDR3nt: TGTGCCAGCAGGGGGAACCGGGGGCGTAATTCACCCCTCCACTTT; CDR3aa: CASRGNRGRNSPLHF
j_gene: TRBJ2-1; abundance: NA; v_gene: TRBV27; d_gene: NA; CDR3nt: TGTGCCAGCAGTTTATCGTTATACAATGAGCAGTTCTTC; CDR3aa: CASSLSLYNEQFF
j_gene: TRBJ2-3; abundance: NA; v_gene: TRBV11-3; d_gene: NA; CDR3nt: TGTGCCAGCAGCTGGCTAGCGACAGATACGCAGTATTTT; CDR3aa: CASSWLATDTQYF
j_gene: TRBJ2-3; abundance: once; v_gene: TRBV2; d_gene: TRBD2; CDR3nt: TGTGCCAGCCGTTTGACTAGCGGGAGGATATGGACAGATACGCAGTATTTT; CDR3aa: CASRLTSGRIWTDTQYF
j_gene: TRBJ2-7; abundance: NA; v_gene: TRBV28; d_gene: TRBD2; CDR3nt: TGTGCCAGCAGTTTTGTCGGGACTAGCGCTCTCGAGCAGTACTTC; CDR3aa: CASSFVGTSALEQYF